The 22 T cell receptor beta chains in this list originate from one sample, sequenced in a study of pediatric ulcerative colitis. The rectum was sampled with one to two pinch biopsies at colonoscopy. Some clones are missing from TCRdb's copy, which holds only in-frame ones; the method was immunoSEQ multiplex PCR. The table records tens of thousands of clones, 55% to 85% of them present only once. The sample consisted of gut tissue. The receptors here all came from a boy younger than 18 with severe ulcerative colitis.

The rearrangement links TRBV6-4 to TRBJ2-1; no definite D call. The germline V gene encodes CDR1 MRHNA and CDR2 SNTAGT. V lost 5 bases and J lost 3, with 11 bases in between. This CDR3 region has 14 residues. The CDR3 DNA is TGTGCCAGCAGTCGGACGGCGGACTACAATGAGCAGTTCTTC. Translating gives CASSRTADYNEQFF.

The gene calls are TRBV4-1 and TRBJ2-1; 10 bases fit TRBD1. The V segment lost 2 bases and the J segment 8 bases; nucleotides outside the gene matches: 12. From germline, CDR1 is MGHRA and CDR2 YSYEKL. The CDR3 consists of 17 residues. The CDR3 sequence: CASSQPITGTGADEQFF. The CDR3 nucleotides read TGCGCCAGCAGCCAACCCATCACCGGGACAGGGGCAGATGAGCAGTTCTTC.

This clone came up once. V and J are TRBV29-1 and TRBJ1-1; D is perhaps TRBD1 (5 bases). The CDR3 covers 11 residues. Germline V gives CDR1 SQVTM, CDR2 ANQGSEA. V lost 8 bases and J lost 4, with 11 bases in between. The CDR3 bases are TGCAGCACAGGCGGGGGCACTGAAGCTTTCTTT. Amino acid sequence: CSTGGGTEAFF.

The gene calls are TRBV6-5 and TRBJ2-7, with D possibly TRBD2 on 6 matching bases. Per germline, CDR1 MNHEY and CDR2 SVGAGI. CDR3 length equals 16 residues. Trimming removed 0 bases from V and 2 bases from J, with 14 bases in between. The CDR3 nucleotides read TGTGCCAGCAGTTACTCGTCGGGAGAGATCGCCTACGAGCAGTACTTC. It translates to CASSYSSGEIAYEQYF.

The CDR3 sequence: CASSLGQGQPQHF. The DNA of the CDR3 is TGTGCCAGCAGCTTAGGACAGGGTCAGCCCCAGCATTTT. The chain has TRBV7-2 and TRBJ1-5; 7 bases line up with TRBD1. Germline assignment: CDR1 SGHTA and CDR2 FQGNSA. Unmatched junction bases numbered 0, after V lost 1 base and J lost 6 bases. This CDR3 has 13 residues. The full variable domain, with the rest looked up from reference TRBV7-2 and TRBJ1-5, is GAGVSQSPSNKVTEKGKDVELRCDPISGHTALYWYRQSLGQGLEFLIYFQGNSAPDKSGLPSDRFSAERTGGSVSTLTIQRTQQEDSAVYLCASSLGQGQPQHFGDGTRLSIL.

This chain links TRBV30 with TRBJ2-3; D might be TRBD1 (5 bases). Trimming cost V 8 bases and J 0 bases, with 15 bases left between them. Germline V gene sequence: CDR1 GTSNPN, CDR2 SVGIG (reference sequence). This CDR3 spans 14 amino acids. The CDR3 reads CALDSWSSTDTQYF. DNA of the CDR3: TGTGCCCTAGACAGCTGGTCTAGCACAGATACGCAGTATTTT.

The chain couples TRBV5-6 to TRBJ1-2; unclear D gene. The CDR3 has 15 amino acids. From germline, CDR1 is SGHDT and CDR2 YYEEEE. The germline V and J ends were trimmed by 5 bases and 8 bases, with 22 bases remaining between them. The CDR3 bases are TGTGCCAGCAGTTACCGGACGGAGGCAAGAGGCGGCTACACCTTC. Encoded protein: CASSYRTEARGGYTF.

For the CDR3, the DNA is TGTGCCAGCAGCTTAAGAGGGACAGGTCCTGATACGCAGTATTTT. Translating gives CASSLRGTGPDTQYF. The V call is TRBV7-3, the J call TRBJ2-3, with TRBD1 matching over 8 bases. After removal of 1 base from V and 6 bases from J, the junction contained 6 bases not matched to a gene. Germline CDR1 is SGHTA and CDR2 is FQGTGA. This CDR3 is 15 amino acids long.

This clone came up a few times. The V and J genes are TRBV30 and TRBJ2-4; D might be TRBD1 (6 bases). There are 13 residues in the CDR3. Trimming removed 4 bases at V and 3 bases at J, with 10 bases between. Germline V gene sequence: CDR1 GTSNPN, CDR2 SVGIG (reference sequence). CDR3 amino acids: CAWTQDSKNIQYF. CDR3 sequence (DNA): TGTGCCTGGACCCAGGACAGCAAAAACATTCAGTACTTC.

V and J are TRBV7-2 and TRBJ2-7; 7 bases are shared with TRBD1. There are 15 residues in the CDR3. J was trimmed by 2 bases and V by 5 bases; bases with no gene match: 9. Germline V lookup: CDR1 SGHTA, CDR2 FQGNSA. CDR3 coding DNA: TGTGCCAGCAGCCTGAATGAGGACAGGACCTACGAGCAGTACTTC. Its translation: CASSLNEDRTYEQYF.

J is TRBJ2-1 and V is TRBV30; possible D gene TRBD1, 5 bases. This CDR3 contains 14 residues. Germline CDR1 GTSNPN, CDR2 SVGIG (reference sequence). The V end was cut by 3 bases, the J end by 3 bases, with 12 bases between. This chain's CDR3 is CAWRTDKNYNEQFF. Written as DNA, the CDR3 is TGTGCCTGGAGGACAGACAAGAACTACAATGAGCAGTTCTTC.

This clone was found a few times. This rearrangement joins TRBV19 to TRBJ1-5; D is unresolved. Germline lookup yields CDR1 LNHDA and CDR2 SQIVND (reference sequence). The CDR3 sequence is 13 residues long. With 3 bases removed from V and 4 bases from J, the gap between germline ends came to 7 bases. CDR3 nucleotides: TGTGCCAGTAGTATTTCTGGAAATCAGCCCCAGCATTTT. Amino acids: CASSISGNQPQHF.

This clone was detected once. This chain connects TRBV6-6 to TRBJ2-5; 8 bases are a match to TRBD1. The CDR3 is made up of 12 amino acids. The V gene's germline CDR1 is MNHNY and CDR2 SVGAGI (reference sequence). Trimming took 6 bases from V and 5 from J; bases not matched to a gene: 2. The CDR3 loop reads CASSRQGETQYF. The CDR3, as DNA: TGTGCCAGCAGCCGACAGGGGGAGACCCAGTACTTC.

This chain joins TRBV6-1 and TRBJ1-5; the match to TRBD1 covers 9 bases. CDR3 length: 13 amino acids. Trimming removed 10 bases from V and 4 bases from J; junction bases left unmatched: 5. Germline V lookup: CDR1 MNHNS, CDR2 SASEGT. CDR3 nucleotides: TGTGCCACTTCGGGACAGGGAAATCAGCCCCAGCATTTT. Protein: CATSGQGNQPQHF.

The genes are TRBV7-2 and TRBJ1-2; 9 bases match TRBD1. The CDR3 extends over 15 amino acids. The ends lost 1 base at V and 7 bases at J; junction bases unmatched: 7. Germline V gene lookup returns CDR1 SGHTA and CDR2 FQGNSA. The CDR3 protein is CASSLVGGQGVGYTF. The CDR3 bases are TGTGCCAGCAGCTTAGTGGGGGGACAGGGAGTTGGCTACACCTTC.

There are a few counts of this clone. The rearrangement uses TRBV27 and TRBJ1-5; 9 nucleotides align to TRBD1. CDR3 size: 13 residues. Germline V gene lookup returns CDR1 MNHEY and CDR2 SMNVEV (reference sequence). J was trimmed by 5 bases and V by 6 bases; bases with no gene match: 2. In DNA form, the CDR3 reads TGTGCCAGCAGATGGGACAGGGATCAGCCCCAGCATTTT. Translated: CASRWDRDQPQHF.

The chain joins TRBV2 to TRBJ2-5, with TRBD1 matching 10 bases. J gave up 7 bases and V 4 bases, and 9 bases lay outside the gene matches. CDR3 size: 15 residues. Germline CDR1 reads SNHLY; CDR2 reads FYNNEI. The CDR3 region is CASSAETGGAGTQYF. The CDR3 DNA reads TGTGCCAGCAGTGCTGAGACAGGGGGCGCGGGGACCCAGTACTTC.

CDR3 protein: CASSLLPNANEKLFF. In DNA form, the CDR3 reads TGTGCCAGCAGCTTATTACCCAATGCTAATGAAAAACTGTTTTTT. V usage is TRBV7-2 and J usage is TRBJ1-4; D not resolved. Between the trimmed V and J ends, which lost 2 bases and 3 bases, there was a span of 10 bases. CDR3 length: 15 amino acids. Germline CDR1 and CDR2: SGHTA and FQGNSA.

CDR3 coding DNA: TGTGCCAGCAGCCGAGGGACTAGCTCGGGAAAAAGCTCCTACGAGCAGTACTTC. This translates into CASSRGTSSGKSSYEQYF. The chain has TRBV11-2 and TRBJ2-7, with 9 bases identical to TRBD2. Germline V lookup: CDR1 SGHAT, CDR2 FQNNGV. V gave up 5 bases and J gave up 0 bases; unmatched junction bases: 14. The CDR3 consists of 18 residues.

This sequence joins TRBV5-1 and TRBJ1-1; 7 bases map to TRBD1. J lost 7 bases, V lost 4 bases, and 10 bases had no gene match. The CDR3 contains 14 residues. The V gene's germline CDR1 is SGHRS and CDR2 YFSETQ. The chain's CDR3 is CASSPSGGRNEAFF. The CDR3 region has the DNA TGCGCCAGCAGCCCATCAGGGGGAAGGAATGAAGCTTTCTTT.

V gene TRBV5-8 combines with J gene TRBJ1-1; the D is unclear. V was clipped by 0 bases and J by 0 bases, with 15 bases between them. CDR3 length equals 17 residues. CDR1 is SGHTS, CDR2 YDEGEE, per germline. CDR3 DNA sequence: TGTGCCAGCAGCTTGGATCCCGGGAGAGTCGTGAACACTGAAGCTTTCTTT. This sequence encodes CASSLDPGRVVNTEAFF.

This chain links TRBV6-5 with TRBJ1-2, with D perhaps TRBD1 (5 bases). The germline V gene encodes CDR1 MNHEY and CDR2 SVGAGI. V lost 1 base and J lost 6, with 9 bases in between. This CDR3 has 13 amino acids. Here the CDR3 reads CASSYLGVHGYTF. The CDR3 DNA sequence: TGTGCCAGCAGTTACTTAGGGGTCCATGGCTACACCTTC.